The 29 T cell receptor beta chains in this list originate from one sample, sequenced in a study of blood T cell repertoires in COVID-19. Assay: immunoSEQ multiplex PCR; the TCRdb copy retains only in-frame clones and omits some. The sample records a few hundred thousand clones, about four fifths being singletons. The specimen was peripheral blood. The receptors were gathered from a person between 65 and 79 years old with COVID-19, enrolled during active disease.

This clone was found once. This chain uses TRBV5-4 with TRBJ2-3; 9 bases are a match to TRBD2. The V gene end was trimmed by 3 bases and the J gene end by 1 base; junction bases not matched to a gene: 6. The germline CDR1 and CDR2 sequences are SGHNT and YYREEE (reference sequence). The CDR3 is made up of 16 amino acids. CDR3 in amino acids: CASSSSGRPRTDTQYF. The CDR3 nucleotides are TGTGCCAGCAGCTCCAGCGGGAGGCCCCGCACAGATACGCAGTATTTT.

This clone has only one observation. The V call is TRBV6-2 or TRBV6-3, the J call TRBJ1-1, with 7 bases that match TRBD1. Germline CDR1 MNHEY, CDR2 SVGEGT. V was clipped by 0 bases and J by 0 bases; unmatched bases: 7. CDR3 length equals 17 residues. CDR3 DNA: TGTGCCAGCAGTTACTCGACGGTGACAGGGCTGAACACTGAAGCTTTCTTT. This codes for CASSYSTVTGLNTEAFF.

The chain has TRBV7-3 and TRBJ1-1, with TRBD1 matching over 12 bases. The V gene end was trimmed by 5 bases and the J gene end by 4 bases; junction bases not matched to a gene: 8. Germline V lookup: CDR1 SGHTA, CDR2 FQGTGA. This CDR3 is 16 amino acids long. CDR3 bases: TGTGCCAGCAGCCCGAACGTGGGACAGGGGGCCACTGAAGCTTTCTTT. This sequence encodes CASSPNVGQGATEAFF.

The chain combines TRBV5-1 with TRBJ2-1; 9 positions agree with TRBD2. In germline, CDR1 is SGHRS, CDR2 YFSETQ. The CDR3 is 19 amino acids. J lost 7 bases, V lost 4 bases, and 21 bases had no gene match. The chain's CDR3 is CASSRPPRLADLQGNEQFF. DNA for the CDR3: TGCGCCAGCAGCCGCCCCCCACGACTAGCGGACCTCCAGGGGAATGAGCAGTTCTTC.

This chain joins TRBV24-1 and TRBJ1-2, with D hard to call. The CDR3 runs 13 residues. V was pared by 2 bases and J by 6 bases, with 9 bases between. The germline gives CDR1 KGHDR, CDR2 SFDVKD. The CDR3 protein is CATSDYRGDGYTF. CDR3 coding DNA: TGTGCCACCAGTGATTATCGTGGAGATGGCTACACCTTC.

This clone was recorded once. The CDR3 sequence: CASSLDAGVEKLFF. The CDR3 nucleotides read TGCGCCAGCAGCTTGGACGCGGGGGTTGAAAAACTGTTTTTT. This sequence joins TRBV5-1 and TRBJ1-4, with D perhaps TRBD1 (5 bases). V dropped 0 bases and J dropped 7 bases, with 10 bases sitting between them. The length of the CDR3 is 14 residues. The germline CDR1 and CDR2 sequences are SGHRS and YFSETQ.

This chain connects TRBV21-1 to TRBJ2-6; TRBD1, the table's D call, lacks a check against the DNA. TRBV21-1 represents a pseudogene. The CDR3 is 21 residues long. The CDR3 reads CASSKQGLRPKLLSGANVLTF. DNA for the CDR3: TGTGCCAGCAGCAAGCAGGGGCTGAGACCCAAGCTACTCTCTGGGGCCAACGTCCTGACTTTC.

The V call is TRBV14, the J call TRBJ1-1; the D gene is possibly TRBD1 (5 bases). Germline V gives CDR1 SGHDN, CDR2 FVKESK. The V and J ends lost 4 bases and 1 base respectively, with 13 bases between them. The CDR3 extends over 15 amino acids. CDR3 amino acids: CASSLWGVGNTEAFF. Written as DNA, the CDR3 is TGTGCCAGCAGCCTCTGGGGGGTCGGGAACACTGAAGCTTTCTTT.

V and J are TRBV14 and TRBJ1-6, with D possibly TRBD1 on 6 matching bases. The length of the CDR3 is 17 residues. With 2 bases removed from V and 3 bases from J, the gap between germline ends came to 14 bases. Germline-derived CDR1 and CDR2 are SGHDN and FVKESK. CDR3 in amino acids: CASSQSRGGLYNSPLHF. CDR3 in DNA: TGTGCCAGCAGCCAATCCCGCGGGGGGCTCTATAATTCACCCCTCCACTTT.

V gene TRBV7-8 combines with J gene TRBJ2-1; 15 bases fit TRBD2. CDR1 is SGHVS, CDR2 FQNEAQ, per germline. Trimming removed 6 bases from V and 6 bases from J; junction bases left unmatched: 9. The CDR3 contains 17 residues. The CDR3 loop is CASRAPGLAGGRNEQFF. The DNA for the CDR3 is TGTGCCAGCAGAGCGCCGGGACTAGCGGGAGGACGCAATGAGCAGTTCTTC.

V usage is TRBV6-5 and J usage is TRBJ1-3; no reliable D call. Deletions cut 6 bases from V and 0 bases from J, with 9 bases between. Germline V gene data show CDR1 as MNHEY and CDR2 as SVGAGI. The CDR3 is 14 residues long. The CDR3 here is CASRRDVSGNTIYF. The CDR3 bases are TGTGCCAGCAGGAGGGATGTCTCTGGAAACACCATATATTTT.

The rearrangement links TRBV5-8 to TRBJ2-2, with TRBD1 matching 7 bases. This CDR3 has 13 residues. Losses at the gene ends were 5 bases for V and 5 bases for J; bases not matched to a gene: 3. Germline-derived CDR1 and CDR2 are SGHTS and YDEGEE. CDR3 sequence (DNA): TGTGCCAGCAGATTGACAGGGACCGGGGAGCTGTTTTTT. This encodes CASRLTGTGELFF.

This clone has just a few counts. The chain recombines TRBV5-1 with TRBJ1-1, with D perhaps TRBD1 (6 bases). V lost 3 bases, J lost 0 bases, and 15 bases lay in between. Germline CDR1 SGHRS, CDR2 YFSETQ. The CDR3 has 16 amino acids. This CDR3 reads CASSSASSGVNTEAFF. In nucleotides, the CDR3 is TGCGCCAGCAGCTCCGCCTCCTCAGGGGTGAACACTGAAGCTTTCTTT.

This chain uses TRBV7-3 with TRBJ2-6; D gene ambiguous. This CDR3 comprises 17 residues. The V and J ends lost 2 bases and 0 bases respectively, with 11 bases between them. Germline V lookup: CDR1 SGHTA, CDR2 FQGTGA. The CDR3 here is CASSLGPISSGANVLTF. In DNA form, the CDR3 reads TGTGCCAGCAGCTTAGGTCCTATTAGCTCTGGGGCCAACGTCCTGACTTTC.

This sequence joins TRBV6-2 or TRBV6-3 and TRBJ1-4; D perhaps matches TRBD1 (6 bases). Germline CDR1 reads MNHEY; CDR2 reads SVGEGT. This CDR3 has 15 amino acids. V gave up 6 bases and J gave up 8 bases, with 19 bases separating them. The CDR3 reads CASSKRQAGAEKLFF. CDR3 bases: TGTGCCAGCAGCAAAAGACAGGCCGGTGCCGAAAAACTGTTTTTT.

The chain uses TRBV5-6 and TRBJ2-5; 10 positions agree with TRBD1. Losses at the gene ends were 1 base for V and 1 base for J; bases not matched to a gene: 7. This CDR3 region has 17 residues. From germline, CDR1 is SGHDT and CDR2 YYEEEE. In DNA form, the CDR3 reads TGTGCCAGCAGCTTGAAGACAGGGGGCGCCAGCCAAGAGACCCAGTACTTC. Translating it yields CASSLKTGGASQETQYF.

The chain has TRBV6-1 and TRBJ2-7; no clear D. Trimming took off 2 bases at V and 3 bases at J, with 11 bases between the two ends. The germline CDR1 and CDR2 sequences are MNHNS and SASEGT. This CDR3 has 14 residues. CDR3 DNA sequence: TGTGCCAGCAGTGAAATGTGGGCCCTCTACGAGCAGTACTTC. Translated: CASSEMWALYEQYF.

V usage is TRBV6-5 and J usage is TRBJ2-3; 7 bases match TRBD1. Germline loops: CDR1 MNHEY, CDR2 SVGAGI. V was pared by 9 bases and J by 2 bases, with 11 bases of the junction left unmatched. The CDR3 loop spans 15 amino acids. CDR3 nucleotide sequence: TGTGCCAGTGAACAGGGGCCGGGGAACACAGATACGCAGTATTTT. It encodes CASEQGPGNTDTQYF.

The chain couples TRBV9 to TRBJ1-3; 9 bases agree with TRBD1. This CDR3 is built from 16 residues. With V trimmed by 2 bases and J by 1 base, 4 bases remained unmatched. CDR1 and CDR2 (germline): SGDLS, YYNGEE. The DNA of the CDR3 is TGTGCCAGCAGCGTTACAGGGGGCGAGTCTGGAAACACCATATATTTT. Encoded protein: CASSVTGGESGNTIYF.

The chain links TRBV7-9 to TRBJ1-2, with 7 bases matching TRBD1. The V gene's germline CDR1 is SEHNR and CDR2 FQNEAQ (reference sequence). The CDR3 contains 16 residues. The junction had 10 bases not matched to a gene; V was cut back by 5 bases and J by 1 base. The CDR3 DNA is TGTGCCAGCAGCATTGGACAGGACGAGCTTAACTATGGCTACACCTTC. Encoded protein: CASSIGQDELNYGYTF.

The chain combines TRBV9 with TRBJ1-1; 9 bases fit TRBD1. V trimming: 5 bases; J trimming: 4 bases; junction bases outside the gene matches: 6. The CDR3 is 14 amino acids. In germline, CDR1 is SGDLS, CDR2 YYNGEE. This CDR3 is CASSPRDRATEAFF. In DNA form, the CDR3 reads TGTGCCAGCAGTCCGAGGGACAGGGCCACTGAAGCTTTCTTT.

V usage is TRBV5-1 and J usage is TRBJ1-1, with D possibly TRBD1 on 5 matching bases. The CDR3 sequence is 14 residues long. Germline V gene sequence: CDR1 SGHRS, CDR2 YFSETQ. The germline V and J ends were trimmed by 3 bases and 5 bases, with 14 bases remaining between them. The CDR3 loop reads CASSSVWGGTEAFF. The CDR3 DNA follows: TGCGCCAGCAGCTCCGTCTGGGGGGGAACTGAAGCTTTCTTT.

This chain's CDR3 is CASSQAGIESDTQYF. The DNA for the CDR3 is TGTGCCAGTAGTCAGGCAGGGATTGAATCTGATACGCAGTATTTT. The chain has TRBV19 and TRBJ2-3; TRBD1 might be the D (5 bases). Per the germline V gene, CDR1 is LNHDA and CDR2 is SQIVND (reference sequence). This CDR3 is 15 amino acids long. V was cut by 5 bases and J by 6 bases, with 18 bases left in between.

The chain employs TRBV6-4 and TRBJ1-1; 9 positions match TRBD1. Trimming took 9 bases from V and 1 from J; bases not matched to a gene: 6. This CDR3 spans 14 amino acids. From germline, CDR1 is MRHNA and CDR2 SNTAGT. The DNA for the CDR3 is TGTGCCAGGGAGGACAGGGGAGGGAACACTGAAGCTTTCTTT. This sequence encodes CAREDRGGNTEAFF.

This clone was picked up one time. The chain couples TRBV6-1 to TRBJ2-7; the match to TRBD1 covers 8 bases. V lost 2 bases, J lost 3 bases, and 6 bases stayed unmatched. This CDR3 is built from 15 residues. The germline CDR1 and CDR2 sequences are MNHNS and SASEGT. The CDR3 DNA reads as TGTGCCAGCAGTGAACTCAGGACAGGGCTCTACGAGCAGTACTTC. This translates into CASSELRTGLYEQYF.

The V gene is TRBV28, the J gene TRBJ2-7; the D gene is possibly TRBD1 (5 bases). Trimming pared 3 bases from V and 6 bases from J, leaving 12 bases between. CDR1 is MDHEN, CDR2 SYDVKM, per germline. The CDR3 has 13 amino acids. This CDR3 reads CASSLTRQPEQYF. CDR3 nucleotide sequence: TGTGCCAGCAGTTTGACCCGACAGCCCGAGCAGTACTTC.

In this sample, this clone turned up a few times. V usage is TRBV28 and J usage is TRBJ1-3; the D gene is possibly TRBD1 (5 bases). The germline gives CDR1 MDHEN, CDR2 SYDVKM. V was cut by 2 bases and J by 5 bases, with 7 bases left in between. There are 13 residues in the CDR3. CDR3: CASSLPDRNTIYF. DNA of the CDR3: TGTGCCAGCAGTTTACCGGACAGAAACACCATATATTTT.

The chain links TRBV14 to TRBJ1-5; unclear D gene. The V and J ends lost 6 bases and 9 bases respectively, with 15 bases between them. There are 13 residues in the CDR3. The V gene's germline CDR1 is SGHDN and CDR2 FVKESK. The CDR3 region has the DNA TGTGCCAGCAGTATCGGGAACCTGGGGCCCCAGCATTTT. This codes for CASSIGNLGPQHF.

DNA of the CDR3: TGTGCCAGCAGTGTTATGGGCAGACCGAATAGCAATCAGCCCCAGCATTTT. It encodes CASSVMGRPNSNQPQHF. The chain couples TRBV6-1 to TRBJ1-5; D call uncertain. Germline V gene data show CDR1 as MNHNS and CDR2 as SASEGT. The CDR3 spans 17 residues. The V end lost 4 bases, the J end lost 0 bases, and 16 bases lay between the germline ends.